A selection of T cell receptor beta chains follows, all from one sample in a study of tumour-infiltrating T cells in Burkitt lymphoma. TCRdb's copy holds only in-frame clones and misses some; the assay was immunoSEQ multiplex PCR. The data contain around 46,000 clones, roughly 30% of them singletons. Sequenced input: tumor tissue. All receptors come from a human donor with Burkitt lymphoma. The CDR3 runs from the conserved cysteine through the conserved F or W. A D gene is named only where the DNA matches it firmly. A row's size may be missing; if present it is once, few, many or a size class.

clone_size: .; d_call: .; v_call: TRBV7-9; j_call: TRBJ1-1; cdr3_aa: CASSLGPTEAFF; cdr3_nt: TGTGCCAGCAGCTTGGGTCCCACTGAAGCTTTCTTT
clone_size: .; d_call: TRBD2; v_call: TRBV30; j_call: TRBJ2-3; cdr3_aa: CAWSLGGARDTQYF; cdr3_nt: TGTGCCTGGAGTCTCGGGGGGGCGCGAGATACGCAGTATTTT
clone_size: once; d_call: .; v_call: TRBV2; j_call: TRBJ1-5; cdr3_aa: CASTSGGGYQPQHF; cdr3_nt: TGTGCCAGCACCTCCGGGGGGGGATATCAGCCCCAGCATTTT
clone_size: few; d_call: .; v_call: TRBV6-1; j_call: TRBJ1-1; cdr3_aa: CASRRQDTEAFF; cdr3_nt: TGTGCCAGCAGAAGACAGGACACTGAAGCTTTCTTT
clone_size: .; d_call: .; v_call: TRBV9; j_call: TRBJ1-6; cdr3_aa: CASSVEGHPYSPLHF; cdr3_nt: TGTGCCAGCAGCGTAGAGGGACATCCTTATTCACCCCTCCACTTT
clone_size: few; d_call: .; v_call: TRBV30; j_call: TRBJ1-2; cdr3_aa: CAWSLQAGRAYGYTF; cdr3_nt: TGTGCCTGGAGTCTTCAAGCGGGCAGGGCCTATGGCTACACCTTC
clone_size: few; d_call: .; v_call: TRBV6-1; j_call: TRBJ1-2; cdr3_aa: CASRVGTLYGYTF; cdr3_nt: TGTGCCAGCAGGGTGGGCACCCTCTATGGCTACACCTTC
clone_size: few; d_call: .; v_call: TRBV29-1; j_call: TRBJ2-2; cdr3_aa: CSGGGLLTGELFF; cdr3_nt: TGCAGCGGGGGGGGGCTCCTCACCGGGGAGCTGTTTTTT
clone_size: .; d_call: .; v_call: TRBV29-1; j_call: TRBJ2-3; cdr3_aa: CSVGGSGVGSLDTQYF; cdr3_nt: TGCAGCGTTGGGGGTTCGGGGGTAGGGTCCCTGGATACGCAGTATTTT
clone_size: few; d_call: .; v_call: TRBV9; j_call: TRBJ1-5; cdr3_aa: CASSLGRRFYSNQPQHF; cdr3_nt: TGTGCCAGCAGCCTGGGACGCAGGTTTTATAGCAATCAGCCCCAGCATTTT
clone_size: few; d_call: .; v_call: TRBV4-3; j_call: TRBJ2-3; cdr3_aa: CASSPELKSTDTQYF; cdr3_nt: TGCGCCAGCAGCCCCGAGTTGAAGAGCACAGATACGCAGTATTTT
clone_size: .; d_call: .; v_call: TRBV5-1; j_call: TRBJ2-2; cdr3_aa: CASSLAANTGELFF; cdr3_nt: TGCGCCAGCAGCTTGGCGGCGAACACCGGGGAGCTGTTTTTT
clone_size: few; d_call: TRBD1; v_call: TRBV19; j_call: TRBJ1-6; cdr3_aa: CASSMAGQGGSPLHF; cdr3_nt: TGTGCCAGTAGTATGGCGGGACAGGGCGGTTCACCCCTCCACTTT
clone_size: .; d_call: .; v_call: TRBV20-1; j_call: TRBJ1-2; cdr3_aa: CRGGRGVGYTF; cdr3_nt: TGCAGGGGTGGGAGAGGGGTAGGCTACACCTTC
clone_size: .; d_call: .; v_call: TRBV5-1; j_call: TRBJ1-2; cdr3_aa: CASSLEAGTYGYTF; cdr3_nt: TGCGCCAGCAGCTTGGAGGCAGGGACCTATGGCTACACCTTC
clone_size: few; d_call: TRBD1; v_call: TRBV10-3; j_call: TRBJ1-2; cdr3_aa: CAISGTGGNYGYTF; cdr3_nt: TGTGCCATCAGCGGGACAGGAGGGAACTATGGCTACACCTTC
clone_size: .; d_call: .; v_call: TRBV4-2; j_call: TRBJ2-6; cdr3_aa: CASSQESSRSGANVLTF; cdr3_nt: TGTGCCAGCAGCCAAGAGTCTAGTCGTTCTGGGGCCAACGTCCTGACTTTC
clone_size: .; d_call: .; v_call: TRBV7-2; j_call: TRBJ1-2; cdr3_aa: CASSFLAQGGGYTF; cdr3_nt: TGTGCCAGCAGCTTCCTCGCCCAGGGAGGTGGCTACACCTTC
clone_size: .; d_call: .; v_call: TRBV5-1; j_call: TRBJ1-5; cdr3_aa: CASSSDGGSNQPQHF; cdr3_nt: TGCGCCAGCAGCTCGGATGGTGGTAGCAATCAGCCCCAGCATTTT
clone_size: few; d_call: .; v_call: TRBV4-3; j_call: TRBJ1-5; cdr3_aa: CASSQVPLEGPQHF; cdr3_nt: TGCGCCAGCAGCCAAGTCCCTCTTGAGGGGCCCCAGCATTTT
clone_size: .; d_call: .; v_call: TRBV4-2; j_call: TRBJ1-5; cdr3_aa: CASSQGGQPQHF; cdr3_nt: TGTGCCAGCAGCCAAGGGGGTCAGCCCCAGCATTTT
clone_size: .; d_call: TRBD1; v_call: TRBV5-1; j_call: TRBJ2-7; cdr3_aa: CASSPGTGTYEQYF; cdr3_nt: TGCGCCAGCAGTCCCGGGACAGGGACCTACGAGCAGTACTTC
clone_size: .; d_call: .; v_call: TRBV6-1; j_call: TRBJ2-1; cdr3_aa: CASSEAPRGNEQFF; cdr3_nt: TGTGCCAGCAGTGAAGCCCCGAGGGGGAATGAGCAGTTCTTC
clone_size: once; d_call: TRBD1; v_call: TRBV6-1; j_call: TRBJ2-1; cdr3_aa: CASRGTAIYNEQFF; cdr3_nt: TGTGCCAGCAGGGGGACAGCTATATACAATGAGCAGTTCTTC
clone_size: few; d_call: .; v_call: TRBV30; j_call: TRBJ2-5; cdr3_aa: CAWSVAWIQYF; cdr3_nt: TGTGCCTGGAGTGTGGCCTGGATCCAGTACTTC
clone_size: .; d_call: .; v_call: TRBV19; j_call: TRBJ1-1; cdr3_aa: CASKDNMNTEAFF; cdr3_nt: TGTGCCAGTAAAGACAACATGAACACTGAAGCTTTCTTT
clone_size: .; d_call: .; v_call: TRBV5-6; j_call: TRBJ2-5; cdr3_aa: CASSLAGRETQYF; cdr3_nt: TGTGCCAGCAGCTTGGCCGGGCGAGAGACCCAGTACTTC
clone_size: few; d_call: TRBD1; v_call: TRBV9; j_call: TRBJ2-3; cdr3_aa: CASSLQGASIDTQYF; cdr3_nt: TGTGCCAGCAGCTTACAGGGGGCTAGTATTGATACGCAGTATTTT
clone_size: .; d_call: .; v_call: TRBV7-2; j_call: TRBJ1-2; cdr3_aa: CASSSRAYGYTF; cdr3_nt: TGTGCCAGCAGCTCGAGAGCCTATGGCTACACCTTC
clone_size: few; d_call: TRBD2; v_call: TRBV14; j_call: TRBJ2-5; cdr3_aa: CASSQWLAGQETQYF; cdr3_nt: TGTGCCAGCAGCCAATGGCTAGCGGGGCAGGAGACCCAGTACTTC
clone_size: few; d_call: .; v_call: TRBV27; j_call: TRBJ1-1; cdr3_aa: CASSFQLVGTEAFF; cdr3_nt: TGTGCCAGCAGTTTCCAACTCGTGGGGACTGAAGCTTTCTTT
clone_size: .; d_call: .; v_call: TRBV7-9; j_call: TRBJ2-7; cdr3_aa: CASTDSYEQYF; cdr3_nt: TGTGCCAGCACGGACTCCTACGAGCAGTACTTC
clone_size: once; d_call: .; v_call: TRBV7-9; j_call: TRBJ2-5; cdr3_aa: CASRPTGRGEETQYF; cdr3_nt: TGTGCCAGCAGACCTACAGGGAGGGGTGAAGAGACCCAGTACTTC
clone_size: few; d_call: .; v_call: TRBV9; j_call: TRBJ1-5; cdr3_aa: CASSPTPGQGMSF; cdr3_nt: TGTGCCAGCAGCCCCACCCCGGGACAAGGGATGTCATTT
clone_size: few; d_call: .; v_call: TRBV5-6; j_call: TRBJ1-1; cdr3_aa: CASSHPRTNTEAFF; cdr3_nt: TGTGCCAGCAGCCACCCCCGGACGAACACTGAAGCTTTCTTT
clone_size: few; d_call: TRBD1; v_call: TRBV4-1; j_call: TRBJ2-5; cdr3_aa: CASSQPLQGEETQYF; cdr3_nt: TGCGCCAGCAGCCAACCTTTACAGGGGGAAGAGACCCAGTACTTC
clone_size: .; d_call: .; v_call: TRBV27; j_call: TRBJ1-2; cdr3_aa: CASSSQTRESLYGYTF; cdr3_nt: TGTGCCAGCAGTTCCCAAACAAGGGAATCCCTCTATGGCTACACCTTC
clone_size: .; d_call: .; v_call: TRBV4-3; j_call: TRBJ2-3; cdr3_aa: CASSQAGGRDTQYF; cdr3_nt: TGCGCCAGCAGCCAAGCCGGGGGCCGGGATACGCAGTATTTT
clone_size: few; d_call: .; v_call: TRBV11-2; j_call: TRBJ2-5; cdr3_aa: CASSPRVQETQYF; cdr3_nt: TGTGCCAGCAGCCCCCGAGTACAAGAGACCCAGTACTTC
clone_size: .; d_call: TRBD2; v_call: TRBV5-6; j_call: TRBJ2-5; cdr3_aa: CASSLTLAGGVETQYF; cdr3_nt: TGTGCCAGCAGCTTAACCCTAGCGGGGGGCGTGGAGACCCAGTACTTC
clone_size: once; d_call: .; v_call: TRBV28; j_call: TRBJ1-1; cdr3_aa: CASFRDISVTEAFF; cdr3_nt: TGTGCCAGCTTCCGGGACATCTCGGTCACTGAAGCTTTCTTT
clone_size: few; d_call: TRBD2; v_call: TRBV7-8; j_call: TRBJ2-5; cdr3_aa: CASSLAISGGRETQYF; cdr3_nt: TGTGCCAGCAGCTTAGCGATTAGCGGGGGTAGGGAGACCCAGTACTTC
clone_size: .; d_call: TRBD2; v_call: TRBV6-1; j_call: TRBJ2-7; cdr3_aa: CASIFAGGREQYF; cdr3_nt: TGTGCCAGCATTTTCGCGGGGGGGCGCGAGCAGTACTTC
clone_size: few; d_call: TRBD1; v_call: TRBV7-9; j_call: TRBJ1-5; cdr3_aa: CASSLNGQGRQPQHF; cdr3_nt: TGTGCCAGCAGCTTGAACGGACAGGGGCGTCAGCCCCAGCATTTT
clone_size: .; d_call: .; v_call: TRBV28; j_call: TRBJ1-6; cdr3_aa: CASSLAAEYSPLHF; cdr3_nt: TGTGCCAGCAGTTTAGCGGCGGAATATTCACCCCTCCACTTT
clone_size: few; d_call: TRBD2; v_call: TRBV5-6; j_call: TRBJ2-7; cdr3_aa: CASSLGLAGGSEQYF; cdr3_nt: TGTGCCAGCAGCTTGGGGCTAGCGGGGGGGTCTGAGCAGTACTTC
clone_size: .; d_call: .; v_call: TRBV19; j_call: TRBJ1-1; cdr3_aa: CASSTRRSDTEAFF; cdr3_nt: TGTGCCAGTAGTACCCGTCGGTCGGACACTGAAGCTTTCTTT
clone_size: .; d_call: TRBD1; v_call: TRBV18; j_call: TRBJ1-1; cdr3_aa: CASSPPRTGGNTEAFF; cdr3_nt: TGTGCCAGCTCACCACCTCGGACAGGGGGAAACACTGAAGCTTTCTTT